This T cell receptor beta chain stems from a study of regulatory T cells in long-lasting Graves disease (TCRdb year 2021). At the level of the whole study: Patients with newly diagnosed Graves' disease had been on antithyroid drugs for under 3 months. The study took place in China and was registered as a clinical trial. Peripheral blood TCR sequencing and RNA sequencing compared persistent Graves' disease patients with newly diagnosed Graves' disease patients. A total of about 33 samples underwent TCR sequencing, from about 13 patients with persistent Graves' disease and approximately 20 patients with newly diagnosed Graves' disease. Findings and caveats that apply to the study as a whole: Compared with newly diagnosed patients, persistent Graves' disease patients had lower TCR Shannon entropy and fewer highly expanded clones, which suggests clonal expansion. Sequencing and analysis were restricted to the TCR beta chain. Persistent disease showed preferential use of TRBV28, TRBJ1-2 and TRBJ2-5, whereas newly diagnosed disease favored TRBV20-1 and TRBJ2-1. A larger number of public clonotypes was shared among persistent patients (approximately 3,000) than among newly diagnosed patients (about 990). Because the primary lesion, thyroid tissue, could not be accessed, the study looked at peripheral blood alone. The authors noted that the small sample size was a limitation that may lower accuracy.

Including cysteine and phenylalanine, the CDR3 has 19 amino acids. The retained sequence is limited to the CDR3, 57 bases, with the frame set at the first base. From a lookup of the germline V gene (reference sequence), CDR1 and CDR2 are SSHAT and FNYEAQ. Taken with the paper, the label for time point translates to: newly diagnosed GD, antithyroid drugs for less than 3 months. RNA was extracted from PBMCs in TRIzol for both TCR sequencing and RNA sequencing. Graves' disease was diagnosed according to American Thyroid Association guidelines. Recruitment of patients was carried out at an endocrinology department in Xi'an, China. From each patient, 8 to 10 milliliters of peripheral blood was collected into an EDTA anticoagulant tube. Ficoll Paque Plus density gradient separation was used to isolate PBMCs, and no further T cell sorting was performed. An Agilent 2100 Bioanalyzer and agarose gel were used to check RNA quality, while a NanoDrop 2000 measured RNA concentration.

Preparation of the library involved multiplex PCR. Sequencing relied on an Illumina HiSeq 4000. To build TCR beta libraries, CDR3 regions were amplified by Arm-PCR using iRepertoire HTBI primers. Gel purification was performed on PCR products prior to sequencing. The paper's processing steps were these. Gene usage analysis of CDR3 amino acid clonotypes used the 55 to 80 TRBV and 14 to 15 TRBJ segments found across samples. Filtered high-quality paired reads were merged into contigs using COPE and FqMerger. BLAST was used to align contigs to IMGT TRBV, TRBD and TRBJ reference genes, and CDR3 was defined according to IMGT. Clonotypes above 0.1% frequency were classified as highly expanded clones. Repertoire diversity was measured by Shannon entropy, and V-J evenness by the Gini coefficient. Clonotypes shared by more than one individual were considered public. Using fastp trimming at Q25 and MiXCR clonotype assembly, TCRdb reanalyzed the public sequencing data and kept in-frame beta chains. One record per CDR3 amino acid sequence lists the most common genes and DNA. Here the V and J calls rest on TCRdb's processing, not on the authors' analysis. In this sample the table shows 350,000 to 550,000 distinct CDR3 sequences, roughly 17% of which occur a single time. Of the sample, approximately 22% falls within the top ten clones.

Concerning this clonotype: This clone's antigen is unknown. The junction differs from germline at one of its ends, possibly a read error.

These same records also appear under a second study, on T cells in Graves' hyperthyroidism and ophthalmopathy. The second paper states: A patient counted as having stable Graves' hyperthyroidism if no progression to ophthalmopathy occurred over 18 months of follow-up. Hyperthyroidism patients were newly diagnosed, had a disease duration of under 2 months, and were aged 18 to 65 years. Any patient with an uncontrolled infection, another autoimmune disease, pregnancy or lactation was excluded. Diagnoses relied on clinical symptoms, serum thyroxine and TRAb, thyroid ultrasound and orbital computed tomography. The TCR CDR3 was subjected to a first round of RT-PCR using the HTBI primer set and the Qiagen OneStep RT-PCR kit. Most expanded thyroid clonotypes (frequency above 0.001) were also detected in blood, suggesting blood repertoires may reflect thyroid immune responses. Ophthalmopathy was separated from stable hyperthyroidism by a 13 V-J signature model, with about 88% sensitivity and 81% to 83% specificity obtained in cross-validation and 80%/75% obtained in testing. In validation, the model predicted progression to ophthalmopathy a median of around six months before onset, with roughly 68% sensitivity and around 76% specificity. To identify TCR V-J signatures that set the groups apart, the researchers used a discovery cohort of more than 95 patients, made up of under 50 with Graves' ophthalmopathy and some 55 with stable Graves' hyperthyroidism. An independent validation cohort of under 20 hyperthyroidism patients and over 15 patients who later progressed to ophthalmopathy tested prospective prediction of ophthalmopathy. The roughly 91 discovery patients were randomly divided into training and test sets at a 7:3 ratio. In addition, the study compared T-cell repertoires in thyroid tissue and in blood from roughly six Graves' hyperthyroidism patients. After sampling, hyperthyroidism patients received methimazole starting at 30 mg daily, and ophthalmopathy patients received high-dose intravenous methylprednisolone. Libraries were constructed in a second round of multiplex PCR, after which size selection and purification were carried out. Sequencing of the libraries was done on an Illumina HiSeq2000 using paired-end 100 bp reads. SOAPnuke was used to process the raw data, throwing out any read that contained adapters or uncalled bases, had a mean Phred below 15, or lacked an exact constant-primer or identifier match. COPE v1.2.5 was used to merge the high-quality paired reads, and each unique nucleotide sequence was defined as a clonotype. Clonotypes were aligned to IMGT TRBV, TRBD and TRBJ reference segments using MiTCR v1.1. The analysis included only V-J combinations with a frequency above 0.0001, which together covered about 99% of the repertoires. A TCS score was defined as the ratio of F50 (clonal expansion) to E x V (chaos), with BLOSUM62-based TCRdist applied between CDR3 peptides within each V-J. Welch's t-statistics and random forest reduced 500 to 550 V-J features to 13, which were used in a naive Bayes classifier (R e1071). Sample size was not statistically predetermined, and investigators were not blinded to group allocation. TCR Vbeta CDR3 sequencing of 120 to 150 peripheral blood samples (43 ophthalmopathy, about 75 hyperthyroidism and roughly 17 progressor patients) is reported in the paper.

This TCR derives from a woman aged 18-29 years with Graves disease. Donor details come from another sample of the same person, matched by shared clones. This sequence uses TRBV7-7 and TRBJ2-1; the D match is possibly TRBD1 or TRBD2, with 5 bases aligned in each. Here the sequenced sample was peripheral blood mononuclear cells (PBMCs), taken at new diagnosis, from a patient treated with antithyroid drugs. The CDR3 protein sequence reads: CASSLGTPFGPGSYNEQFF. The nucleotides read TGTGCTAGCAGCTTAGGGACCCCATTCGGTCCCGGATCCTACAATGAGCAGTTCTTC.